Detailed here is one T cell receptor (beta chain). What antigen it recognizes has not been identified. The sample holds no much larger clone one base away, and base qualities are not on file. The immunoSEQ Assay, a bias-controlled multiplex PCR, was used to amplify TCRbeta CDR3 regions from genomic DNA. As for the original processing: The number of nucleated cells in each sample was estimated by amplification of reference gene primers within the assay. To quantify the absolute abundance of each unique TCRbeta CDR3 rearrangement, sequence reads were collapsed and filtered. For each sample, productive Simpson clonality was calculated as the square root of Simpson's diversity index across productive rearrangements. In TCRdb, the immuneACCESS table is reduced to in-frame sequences with V and J assigned. These tables do not hold every clone; where another copy was compared, an unresolved V gene accounts for under half, and the others remain unexplained. For V, J and clone size, that table is used; D and trimming come from the DNA. Across this sample there are approximately 250,000 clones, with 88% seen only once. Approximately 1.2% of the sample goes to the ten largest clones.

Looking up the germline V gene yields CDR1 SGHRS and CDR2 YFSETQ. V lost 3 bases and J lost 7 bases; the stretch between them is 11 bases long. The CDR3 contains 13 residues, cysteine and phenylalanine counted. Of the read, only the CDR3 DNA is kept; its 39 bases are in frame from base 1. Participants in the prospective study were enrolled through a virtual design, were aged about 18 to 90 years, and lived in approximately 24 United States geographic areas. Cohort assignment in the prospective study relied on participant-reported clinical history from a screening survey and a study questionnaire. Each participant in the prospective study had whole blood, serum and a nasopharyngeal or oropharyngeal swab collected by mobile phlebotomists. Participants in the prospective study had the option to provide additional blood draws and questionnaires over a 2-month period. Before DNA extraction, blood samples from the prospective study were shipped at room temperature or frozen.

The sample is drawn from a study of blood T cell repertoires in COVID-19 (dated by TCRdb to the early 2020s). Study-wide context: The collaborator samples originated in the United States, Italy and Spain and spanned the acute and convalescent phases of COVID-19. The prospective study material was composed of cDNA or gDNA derived from T cells, B-cell-depleted T cells, or PBMCs. The dataset comprised deeply sampled blood TCRbeta repertoires from subjects exposed to, actively infected with, or recovered from COVID-19. The repertoires were released in a freely available public database intended as a resource for research on the immune response to SARS-CoV-2. The samples were drawn from the first 160 participants of the ongoing ImmuneRACE study and from 950 to 1,500 subjects provided by 6 global collaborators. The sample metadata nearly always contained a de-identified subject ID, COVID-19 status, age in years and sex. Where HLA class I and class II types were available, the types were taken from metadata supplied by the sample provider, not from assay-based typing. Study-level results and caveats: How much clinical and demographic metadata was included differed by source and by participant, and the metadata was provided uncurated.

The rearrangement joined TRBV5-1 to TRBJ2-1; the D gene is unclear. The clonotype was recovered from a woman aged 40-49 years with acute COVID-19. The sequencing input was PBMCs or T cells enriched from blood (not recorded which). DNA sequence: TGCGCCAGCAGCTGGGCCGACGAAAATGAGCAGTTCTTC. This translates into CASSWADENEQFF. Full variable domain (CDR3 extended with the reference TRBV5-1 and TRBJ2-1 proteins): KAGVTQTPRYLIKTRGQQVTLSCSPISGHRSVSWYQQTPGQGLQFLFEYFSETQRNKGNFPGRFSGRQFSNSRSEMNVSTLELGDSALYLCASSWADENEQFFGPGTRLTVL.